This TCR beta chain was captured by sequencing in a study of blood T cell repertoires in COVID-19. Germline V gene sequence: CDR1 MNHNS, CDR2 SASEGT. This CDR3 is 13 amino acids long. V was pared by 1 base and J by 5 bases, with 8 bases between. This table comes from immunoSEQ multiplex PCR, and its TCRdb copy is limited to in-frame clones, with some not included. The sample contains 290,000 or so clones, roughly 92% of which appear only once. This sequence joins TRBV6-1 and TRBJ1-1; tentative D call: TRBD1 (5 bases). The TCR comes from a woman aged 30 to 39 with COVID-19, enrolled during active disease. What was sequenced was peripheral blood. In DNA, the CDR3 is TGTGCCAGCAGTGAAGTAGGGGAAACTGAAGCTTTCTTT. Its protein product is CASSEVGETEAFF.